This T cell receptor (beta chain) was obtained from a study of post-analysis software for immune sequencing data. Trimming took 4 bases from V and 4 from J, leaving 16 bases between them. From germline, CDR1 is DFQATT and CDR2 SNEGSKA (reference sequence). The CDR3 totals 14 residues. Overall study results and limits: Samples prepared in the same batch strongly co-clustered by F measure. For normalized Chao1 diversity, multiple sclerosis patients scored significantly lower than controls did. Included in a set of about 5 TRBV segments more frequent in patients than controls were TRBV5-6, TRBV5-1 and TRBV20-1.

As to this clonotype: The antigen is not known.

Carried by the TCR beta cDNA libraries were unique molecular identifiers. Input populations of roughly 0.9 to 10 million T cells gave rise to 500,000 to 600,000 cDNA molecules. TCRdb reprocessed the PCR reads with MiXCR, giving one entry per CDR3 protein. The sample includes roughly 730,000 distinct CDR3 sequences, 25% to 30% of them seen just once. The specimen was blood. This chain joins TRBV20-1 and TRBJ1-2, with a tentative D call TRBD1 (6 bases). This clonotype originated in a girl aged 5 to 17 with multiple sclerosis. For the CDR3, the DNA is TGCAGTGCTATGATCCAGGGGATTGGCTATGGCTACACCTTC. Translation: CSAMIQGIGYGYTF.